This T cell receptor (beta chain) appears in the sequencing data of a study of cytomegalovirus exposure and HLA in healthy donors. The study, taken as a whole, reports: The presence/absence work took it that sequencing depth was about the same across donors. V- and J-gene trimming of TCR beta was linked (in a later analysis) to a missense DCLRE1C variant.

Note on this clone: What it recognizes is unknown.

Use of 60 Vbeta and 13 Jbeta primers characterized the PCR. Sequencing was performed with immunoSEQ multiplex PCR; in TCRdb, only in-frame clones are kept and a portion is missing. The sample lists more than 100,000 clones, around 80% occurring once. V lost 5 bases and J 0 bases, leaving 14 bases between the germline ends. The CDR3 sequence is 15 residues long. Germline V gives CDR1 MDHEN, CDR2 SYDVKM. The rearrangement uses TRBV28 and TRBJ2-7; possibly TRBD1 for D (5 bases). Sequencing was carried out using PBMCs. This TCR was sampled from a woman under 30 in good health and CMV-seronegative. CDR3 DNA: TGTGCCAGCAGTCGACCGACAGCCTTCTCCTACGAGCAGTACTTC. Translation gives CASSRPTAFSYEQYF.